A selection of T cell receptor beta chains follows, all from one sample in a study of T cell changes during pregnancy in multiple sclerosis. The protocol was immunoSEQ multiplex PCR, while the TCRdb copy is restricted to in-frame clones and leaves out a portion. Among 65,000 to 85,000 clones listed, about nine tenths were seen once. Specimen: CD4+ T cells from peripheral blood mononuclear cells, collected after pregnancy. These receptors all stem from a female donor with multiple sclerosis, enrolled in a pregnancy study. Both conserved end residues are trimmed from each CDR3. Only some rows state a clone size, as once, few, many or a class for expanded clones.

>TRBV7-3|.
ASSIPRQGVDAEAF
>TRBV7-2|.
ASSVTLGQGDQPQH
>TRBV5-6|.
ASSLGRQGAITNEKLF
>TRBV28|.
ASNRISGYRGYT
>TRBV4-1|.
ASSHSSGGDYEQY
>TRBV2|.
ASCVGGTGVETQY
>TRBV7-9|.
ASSLEGSGHRD
>TRBV19|.
ASSSLFSSNQPQH
>TRBV5-4|.
ASSLSGGLEETQY
>TRBV30|.
AWSVRTGGPYNEQF
>TRBV5-1|.
ASSLALQGYEQY
>TRBV20-1|.
SALWETQY
>TRBV7-9|.
ASSLGGQPTEAF
>TRBV25-1|once
ASGSSITDTQY
>TRBV27|few
ASSLLGQAYNSPLH
>TRBV4-2|.
ASSQDITGDTGELF
>TRBV19|.
ASRDRRAGEQY
>TRBV5-6|.
ASRADRANSPLH
>TRBV18|once
ASSPPSTGQGAF
>TRBV7-4|.
ASSSQGPFNQPQH
>TRBV11-3|.
ASSLEAGPTYEQY
>TRBV18|.
ASSPVSGISEAF
>TRBV28|.
ASSLYLPGTGAEQY
>TRBV10-2|.
ASSDPPGYEQY
>TRBV4-1|.
ASSQQDRLSSGNTIY
>TRBV5-6|.
ASSLGGFWTPLH
>TRBV6-1|few
ASSERDTQY
>TRBV5-6|.
ASSRGQGAYEQY
>TRBV10-3|.
AISDSGGPGNEQF
>TRBV28|.
ASTIRTGFSEKLF
>TRBV5-8|.
ASSPWDRIEKLF
>TRBV7-9|.
ASSSGVYEKLF
>TRBV19|.
ASSIIRTASNQPQH
>TRBV4-2|.
ASSLKQAKTYNEQF
>TRBV9|.
ASSVDLAGDTQY
>TRBV19|.
ASSSRDRGNTEAF
>TRBV11-2|.
ASSLWLTGITGELF
>TRBV19|.
ATGQGHTEAF
>TRBV7-2|.
ASSRDTQETQY
>TRBV30|.
AQMDRAAGNTIY
>TRBV5-5|once
ASSTNTGRPQH
>TRBV4-1|.
ASSQLLTQARKNTIY
>TRBV28|.
ASNPPLGGGSAGELF
>TRBV7-3|.
ASSPQRGRNTGELF
>TRBV28|.
AGNRRNMSPLH
>TRBV10-3|.
AISDTPQKQY
>TRBV27|.
ASSFGGNYGYT
>TRBV6-1|.
ASRTLTGTTDTQY
>TRBV9|.
ASSRGGWETQY
>TRBV29-1|.
SVDTGGRWNTEAF
>TRBV30|.
AWSVVAGAAQY
>TRBV6-1|.
ASSEGAINNEQF
>TRBV6-5|.
ASSLGGGGNYGYT
>TRBV5-4|once
ASSTAQPSGLTGEQY
>TRBV5-1|once
ASSLDGQPGVHTQY